In its sample, the clone carrying this T cell receptor (beta chain) was seen many times. This sample stems from a study of T cells in Graves' hyperthyroidism and ophthalmopathy. Amplification of TCR beta CDR3 regions used RNA as the template. The HTBI primer set served for first-round RT-PCR of the TCR CDR3. TCRdb analysed the multiplex PCR reads with MiXCR anew, one entry per CDR3 protein. Of about 600,000 distinct CDR3 sequences in the sample, roughly 15% are singletons; the top ten hold roughly 3.5%. CDR3 length: 17 residues. Germline lookup yields CDR1 SGHRS and CDR2 YFSETQ. V shed 0 bases, J shed 2 bases, and the junction held 5 bases outside the gene matches.

This TCR was recovered from a woman aged 40 to 55 with Graves' ophthalmopathy. V gene TRBV5-1 combines with J gene TRBJ2-1; 10 nucleotides agree with TRBD2. The source material was blood. The CDR3 is CASSLVTSGDPYNEQFF. CDR3 in DNA: TGCGCCAGCAGCTTGGTCACTAGCGGGGATCCCTACAATGAGCAGTTCTTC.